This T cell receptor beta chain is drawn from a study of T-cell memory formation after mild COVID-19. TCRdb re-called the 5' RACE reads through MiXCR, storing one row per CDR3 protein. The data contain tens of thousands of distinct CDR3 sequences, roughly 6.1% of them seen just once; the ten biggest clones take up 0.7% to 0.85%. This clonotype was detected ten times or more. Sequenced material: PBMCs or a T cell subset sorted from them (not recorded which). This sequence was found in an adult who had mild COVID-19 (a few samples of this study predate the infection). Cell type and time point are not known.

The CDR3 bases are TGTGCCAGCAGTTTAGCGGGTTACGAGCAGTACTTC. The encoded protein is CASSLAGYEQYF. The J gene is TRBJ2-7, the V gene TRBV12-3 or TRBV12-4; D unclear. This CDR3 has 12 residues. Trimming pared 0 bases from V and 4 bases from J, leaving 4 bases between.